The rows below give T cell receptor beta chains drawn from one sample of a study of blood T cell repertoires in COVID-19. TCRdb's table, derived via immunoSEQ multiplex PCR, lists solely in-frame clones and lacks some. The sample includes almost 400,000 clones, around 89% of them seen just once. Sequencing was performed on PBMCs or T cells enriched from blood (not recorded which). The receptors here all came from a young woman with acute COVID-19. The CDR3 runs from the conserved cysteine through the conserved F or W. D genes are given only for firm matches. Expanded clones get a size class; other rows say once, few or many, or leave the size out.

j_gene,abundance,v_gene,d_gene,CDR3nt,CDR3aa
TRBJ2-3,.,TRBV19,.,TGTGCCAGTAGTATAGACGAGGAGGATACGCAGTATTTT,CASSIDEEDTQYF
TRBJ2-7,.,TRBV5-1,TRBD2,TGCGCCAGCGGGGGACTAGCGGGGGTGCGTGAGCAGTACTTC,CASGGLAGVREQYF
TRBJ1-5,.,TRBV19,.,TGTGCCAGTAGTATAGGGGCGATCAATAGCAATCAGCCCCAGCATTTT,CASSIGAINSNQPQHF
TRBJ2-7,.,TRBV5-1,.,TGCGCCAGCAGCTTAGTCCAGGGTAGGCACGAGCAGTACTTC,CASSLVQGRHEQYF
TRBJ1-1,.,TRBV27,.,TGTGCCAGCAGTTTAAAGGTGGGCGGGGCAACTTTCTTT,CASSLKVGGATFF
TRBJ2-2,.,TRBV6-5,.,TGTGCCAGCAGTTACCGCCCGGCTAGAGGGGAGCTGTTTTTT,CASSYRPARGELFF
TRBJ1-3,.,TRBV3-1/TRBV3-2,.,TGTGCCAGCAGGTCCTACTCTGGAAACACCATATATTTT,CASRSYSGNTIYF
TRBJ1-1,.,TRBV19,.,TGTGCCAGTAGTATAGTGGCCGCGGGGACTGAAGCTTTCTTT,CASSIVAAGTEAFF
TRBJ1-4,once,TRBV9,.,TGTGCCAGCAGCGTATGGGGGGACCCTAATGAAAAACTGTTTTTT,CASSVWGDPNEKLFF
TRBJ1-2,few,TRBV9,.,TGTGCCAGCAGCGTATCTTCGTCCAACGCGGGAGGCTACACCTTC,CASSVSSSNAGGYTF
TRBJ2-1,.,TRBV5-1,.,TGCGCCAGCAGCTTGGGTAGTTACGAGATTAATGAGCAGTTCTTC,CASSLGSYEINEQFF
TRBJ2-1,.,TRBV29-1,.,TGCAGCGTTGGGACTACAAACTACAATGAGCAGTTCTTC,CSVGTTNYNEQFF
TRBJ1-6,.,TRBV27,.,TGTGCCAGCAGGAGGACAGATAATAATTCACCCCTCCACTTT,CASRRTDNNSPLHF
TRBJ1-3,.,TRBV2,TRBD1,TGTGCCAGCAGCGGGACAGGGAGTACTGGAAACACCATATATTTT,CASSGTGSTGNTIYF
TRBJ1-1,.,TRBV23-1,TRBD1,TGCGCCAGCAGTCCCATAGCAGGGACAGGGGATTACACTGAAGCTTTCTTT,CASSPIAGTGDYTEAFF
TRBJ2-7,.,TRBV27,TRBD1,TGTGCCAGCAGGTTGGGGACAGGGGATCCCTACGAGCAGTACTTC,CASRLGTGDPYEQYF
TRBJ2-7,.,TRBV10-3,TRBD2,TGTGCCATCAAAGAAAAGGGTAGCGGGGGCTCCTACGAGCAGTACTTC,CAIKEKGSGGSYEQYF
TRBJ1-1,.,TRBV3-1/TRBV3-2,.,TGTGCCAGCAGCCAGAGTCACCGTGCAGGGGTGAACACTGAAGCTTTCTTT,CASSQSHRAGVNTEAFF
TRBJ2-5,.,TRBV7-2,.,TGTGCCAGCAGCCCCTACCTACTAGGTGGGGAGACCCAGTACTTC,CASSPYLLGGETQYF
TRBJ1-4,.,TRBV28,TRBD1,TGTGCCAGCATGGCGGGACAGGGTGGTAATGAAAAACTGTTTTTT,CASMAGQGGNEKLFF
TRBJ2-1,.,TRBV10-1,.,TGCGCCAGCAGTGATTGGCCGCAGGGCTCCTACAATGAGCAGTTCTTC,CASSDWPQGSYNEQFF
TRBJ1-2,.,TRBV2,TRBD1,TGTGCCAGCAGTGGCCGGAGACAGGGGGATGGCTACACCTTC,CASSGRRQGDGYTF
TRBJ1-3,.,TRBV5-1,.,TGCGCCAGCAGCTTGGACCCCCCGGGGAGTGGAAACACCATATATTTT,CASSLDPPGSGNTIYF
TRBJ2-3,.,TRBV5-4,TRBD1,TGTGCCAGCAGTTTAGGACAGGGCCGCACAGATACGCAGTATTTT,CASSLGQGRTDTQYF
TRBJ1-1,.,TRBV5-1,TRBD1,TGCGCCAGCAGCCGGGGACAGGGCGTGGACACTGAAGCTTTCTTT,CASSRGQGVDTEAFF
TRBJ2-7,.,TRBV7-8,.,TGTGCCAGCAGCCACCACAGGGAGAAGCAGTACTTC,CASSHHREKQYF
TRBJ2-3,.,TRBV12-5,TRBD2,TGTGCTAGTGGTCTTACTAGCGGGGGGTGGGACGGCACAGATACGCAGTATTTT,CASGLTSGGWDGTDTQYF
TRBJ1-2,.,TRBV3-1/TRBV3-2,TRBD1,TGTGCCAGCAGTCCTGGACAGGGGGCGGGCTATGGCTACACCTTC,CASSPGQGAGYGYTF
TRBJ1-2,once,TRBV11-2,TRBD1,TGTGCCAGCAGCTTAGATGGGGGGACAGGGCGAGGCTACACCTTC,CASSLDGGTGRGYTF
TRBJ2-2,.,TRBV13,.,TGTGCCAGCAGCAAACCCGCGGGGCGGGCCGGGGAGCTGTTTTTT,CASSKPAGRAGELFF
TRBJ2-5,.,TRBV19,.,TGTGCCAGTAGTTCCTACAGGGTAGGAGAGACCCAGTACTTC,CASSSYRVGETQYF
TRBJ2-3,.,TRBV7-6,.,TGTGCCAGCAGCGGCTACAGGACAGATACGCAGTATTTT,CASSGYRTDTQYF
TRBJ1-1,.,TRBV10-3,TRBD1,TGTGCCATCAGATTGGGACAGGGACCCACTGAAGCTTTCTTT,CAIRLGQGPTEAFF
TRBJ1-5,.,TRBV12-5,.,TGTGCTAGTGGTTTTTCGGGTACACAGCCCCAGCATTTT,CASGFSGTQPQHF
TRBJ1-5,.,TRBV7-6,.,TGTGCCAGCAGCTTAATTCAGGGCCCCAATCAGCCCCAGCATTTT,CASSLIQGPNQPQHF
TRBJ2-3,.,TRBV7-3,.,TGTGCCAGCAGCCAAGGACAGAGTGTATCGGATACGCAGTATTTT,CASSQGQSVSDTQYF
TRBJ2-7,.,TRBV27,TRBD1,TGTGCCAGCAGCTTCCTAAGCAGGGGGCTCTACGAGCAGTACTTC,CASSFLSRGLYEQYF
TRBJ2-5,once,TRBV27,.,TGTGCCAGCAGTTTCGGGGGAGAGACCCAGTACTTC,CASSFGGETQYF
TRBJ1-1,.,TRBV9,.,TGTGCCAGCAGCGTAGATTCTTGGAGTTTTGAAGCTTTCTTT,CASSVDSWSFEAFF
TRBJ1-1,.,TRBV6-4,.,TGTGCCAGCAGGCACAGGGAAGGGGACACTGAAGCTTTCTTT,CASRHREGDTEAFF
TRBJ1-2,.,TRBV2,TRBD1,TGTGCCAGCAAAGACAGGGTCTATGGCTACACCTTC,CASKDRVYGYTF
TRBJ2-7,.,TRBV18,TRBD2,TGTGCCAGCTCACCCGTCACTAGCGGGGGGTCCTACGAGCAGTACTTC,CASSPVTSGGSYEQYF
TRBJ1-4,.,TRBV18,.,TGTGCCAGCTCACCTAGCCAAAGGGGGGAAAAACTGTTTTTT,CASSPSQRGEKLFF
TRBJ1-2,.,TRBV7-2,TRBD1,TGTGCCAGCAGCTCCATAGGACAGGGTTATGGCTACACCTTC,CASSSIGQGYGYTF
TRBJ2-1,.,TRBV12-5,TRBD2,TGTGCTAGTGGCCCCCCTAGCGGGGGGGCTGGTGAGCAGTTCTTC,CASGPPSGGAGEQFF
TRBJ1-1,.,TRBV5-5,TRBD1,TGTGCCAGCAGCATTACAGGGGGCGCGGGCGCTGAAGCTTTCTTT,CASSITGGAGAEAFF
TRBJ1-4,.,TRBV30,TRBD1,TGTGCCTGGAGTATCAACACAGGGGGAGGTGAAAAACTGTTTTTT,CAWSINTGGGEKLFF
TRBJ1-6,.,TRBV2,.,TGTGCCAGCAGTGAACAGGTGTCGAATTCACCCCTCCACTTT,CASSEQVSNSPLHF
TRBJ1-1,once,TRBV5-1,.,TGCGCCAGCAGAAGGGGGGGACAACCGAACACTGAAGCTTTCTTT,CASRRGGQPNTEAFF
TRBJ2-7,once,TRBV7-2,TRBD1,TGTGCCAGCAGCCACTATTCGGGACAGTTGGGAGAGCAGTACTTC,CASSHYSGQLGEQYF
TRBJ1-1,.,TRBV29-1,.,TGCAGCGTTGGTCGGACTACCCTCAACACTGAAGCTTTCTTT,CSVGRTTLNTEAFF
TRBJ2-2,.,TRBV7-2,.,TGTGCCAGCAGCTTAGGCCCCCCCGCTAGGGGCGCGAACACCGGGGAGCTGTTTTTT,CASSLGPPARGANTGELFF
TRBJ2-7,few,TRBV19,TRBD2,TGTGCCAGTAGTCCCTCCGGGAGGGGATCCTACGAGCAGTACTTC,CASSPSGRGSYEQYF
TRBJ2-1,.,TRBV23-1,.,TGCGCCAGCAGTCGGAGGAGCTCCTACAATGAGCAGTTCTTC,CASSRRSSYNEQFF
TRBJ2-7,few,TRBV2,.,TGTGCCAGCAGTGAAGCGTGGCCCCTCTACGAGCAGTACTTC,CASSEAWPLYEQYF
TRBJ2-7,.,TRBV19,.,TGTGCCAGTAGTATAGCTACCGACTCCTACGAGCAGTACTTC,CASSIATDSYEQYF
TRBJ2-4,.,TRBV5-1,TRBD1,TGCGCCAGCAGCCTCCCGGGACAGGCAAACATTCAGTACTTC,CASSLPGQANIQYF
TRBJ1-3,once,TRBV2,TRBD1,TGTGCCAGCACCGAGACAGGGGGCTTTGGAAACACCATATATTTT,CASTETGGFGNTIYF
TRBJ2-1,.,TRBV11-2,TRBD2,TGTGCCAGCAGCTTAGGGGCTAGCGGGCGCTACAATGAGCAGTTCTTC,CASSLGASGRYNEQFF
TRBJ2-5,.,TRBV15,.,TGTGCCACCAGCAGGATACAGGGGACCCAGTACTTC,CATSRIQGTQYF